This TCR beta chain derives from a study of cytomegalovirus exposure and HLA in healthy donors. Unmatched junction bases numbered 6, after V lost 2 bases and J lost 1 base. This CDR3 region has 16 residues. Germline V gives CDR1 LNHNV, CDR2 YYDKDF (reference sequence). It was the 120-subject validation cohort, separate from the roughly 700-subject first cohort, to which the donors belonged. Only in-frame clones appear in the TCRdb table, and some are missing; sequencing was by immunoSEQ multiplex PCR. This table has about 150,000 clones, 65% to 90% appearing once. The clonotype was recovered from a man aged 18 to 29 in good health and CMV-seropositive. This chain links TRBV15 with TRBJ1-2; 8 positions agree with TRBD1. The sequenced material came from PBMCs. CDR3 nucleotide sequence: TGTGCCACCAGCAGACGGACAGGGAATGTTAACTATGGCTACACCTTC. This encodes CATSRRTGNVNYGYTF.